Shown below are 25 T cell receptor beta chains from a single sample sequenced in a study of shared clonotypes between healthy human individuals. Method: immunoSEQ multiplex PCR; TCRdb's copy keeps in-frame clones and lacks some. In the table there are under 1 million clones, about 92% of which are singletons. CD8 cells classed as naive were CD45RO-negative and positively selected for CCR7, excluding terminally differentiated effector memory CD45RA+ cells. The sequencing sample was made of naive CD8+ T cells sorted from blood. The receptor set was obtained from a man aged 30-40 years in good health.

This clone was found once. The rearrangement uses TRBV6-5 and TRBJ2-5; 9 bases map to TRBD1. The CDR3 is 15 residues long. Trimming cost V 4 bases and J 4 bases; bases outside gene matches: 7. Germline V lookup: CDR1 MNHEY, CDR2 SVGAGI. CDR3 nucleotides: TGTGCCAGCAGTTCCCCGGGACAGGGAGGAGAGACCCAGTACTTC. Translating it yields CASSSPGQGGETQYF.

The V gene is TRBV6-5, the J gene TRBJ2-1, with D possibly being TRBD2 (6 bases). This CDR3 comprises 16 residues. The germline V gene encodes CDR1 MNHEY and CDR2 SVGAGI. V shed 2 bases and J shed 3 bases, with 14 bases lying between them. Here the CDR3 reads CASSYGLLANYNEQFF. The CDR3 DNA is TGTGCCAGCAGTTACGGGTTGCTAGCGAACTACAATGAGCAGTTCTTC.

This clone appeared a single time. The chain uses TRBV27 and TRBJ1-5; D unresolved. The V gene lost 1 base and the J gene lost 7 bases, with 8 bases spanning the gap. From germline, CDR1 is MNHEY and CDR2 SMNVEV (reference sequence). This CDR3 has 13 residues. The CDR3 protein is CASSLLADQPQHF. The DNA of the CDR3 is TGTGCCAGCAGTTTATTGGCCGACCAGCCCCAGCATTTT.

The rearrangement links TRBV11-2 to TRBJ2-2; 8 nucleotides align to TRBD1. CDR1 and CDR2 from the germline V gene are SGHAT and FQNNGV. The length of the CDR3 is 15 residues. V lost 5 bases to trimming and J lost 5 bases; unmatched junction nucleotides: 7. For the CDR3, the DNA is TGTGCCAGCAGCCAGGGGACAGGATTTACCGGGGAGCTGTTTTTT. This translates into CASSQGTGFTGELFF.

V and J are TRBV6-4 and TRBJ2-2, with 10 bases fitting TRBD2. With V trimmed by 5 bases and J by 2 bases, 5 bases remained unmatched. The CDR3 length is 16 residues. Germline V lookup: CDR1 MRHNA, CDR2 SNTAGT. The CDR3 DNA is TGTGCCAGCAGTTCAGGACTAGCGGATAACACCGGGGAGCTGTTTTTT. It is translated as CASSSGLADNTGELFF.

The chain's CDR3 is CASSFPGLAGPSYNEQFF. The CDR3, as DNA: TGTGCCAGCAGTTTTCCTGGACTAGCCGGCCCCTCCTACAATGAGCAGTTCTTC. V gene TRBV28 combines with J gene TRBJ2-1; TRBD2 matches at 8 bases. Unmatched junction bases numbered 10, after V lost 3 bases and J lost 0 bases. The V gene's germline CDR1 is MDHEN and CDR2 SYDVKM. The CDR3 is 18 residues long.

The rearrangement joins TRBV6-6 to TRBJ2-3; 11 bases fit TRBD2. Trimming cost V 2 bases and J 5 bases; bases outside gene matches: 6. Germline CDR1 is MNHNY and CDR2 is SVGAGI (reference sequence). The CDR3 is 16 amino acids. CDR3: CASSYTLAGARDTQYF. In DNA, the CDR3 is TGTGCCAGCAGTTACACACTAGCGGGAGCGAGAGATACGCAGTATTTT.

This chain uses TRBV7-9 with TRBJ2-7; D not resolved. Germline-derived CDR1 and CDR2 are SEHNR and FQNEAQ (reference sequence). The CDR3 spans 13 residues. Trimming removed 3 bases from V and 6 bases from J, with 12 bases in between. The CDR3 DNA follows: TGTGCCAGCAGCTTCCTCTCCTCTCTCGAGCAGTACTTC. It codes for CASSFLSSLEQYF.

The chain combines TRBV28 with TRBJ2-1; no clear D. The CDR3 covers 13 residues. The germline gives CDR1 MDHEN, CDR2 SYDVKM. V dropped 10 bases and J dropped 10 bases, with 20 bases sitting between them. For the CDR3, the DNA is TGTGCCACCGACCTTTACAGAGGTCAAGAGCAGTTCTTC. As protein: CATDLYRGQEQFF.

This chain links TRBV2 with TRBJ2-7, with D possibly being TRBD2 (6 bases). The V end lost 7 bases, the J end lost 0 bases, and 16 bases lay between the germline ends. Germline assignment: CDR1 SNHLY and CDR2 FYNNEI. CDR3 length: 15 amino acids. The chain's CDR3 is CASTGGVGTSYEQYF. The CDR3 DNA is TGTGCCAGCACCGGCGGGGTTGGTACCTCCTACGAGCAGTACTTC.

The chain employs TRBV6-1 and TRBJ1-5; D is possibly TRBD1 (6 bases). The germline V gene encodes CDR1 MNHNS and CDR2 SASEGT. The V gene lost 1 base and the J gene lost 7 bases, with 17 bases spanning the gap. CDR3 size: 16 residues. CDR3 sequence reads: CASSEEVRGAKQPQHF. The CDR3 DNA follows: TGTGCCAGCAGTGAAGAAGTCAGGGGAGCAAAGCAGCCCCAGCATTTT.

The chain uses TRBV2 and TRBJ2-2; D may match TRBD1 or TRBD2 (6 bases each). Trimming pared 5 bases from V and 4 bases from J, leaving 14 bases between. This CDR3 has 15 amino acids. From germline, CDR1 is SNHLY and CDR2 FYNNEI. The CDR3 bases are TGTGCCAGCAGTCTCTGGGGGGCGGGCACCGGGGAGCTGTTTTTT. Encoded protein: CASSLWGAGTGELFF.

The chain combines TRBV6-5 with TRBJ1-5; unclear D gene. CDR1 is MNHEY, CDR2 SVGAGI, per germline. Trimming pared 0 bases from V and 6 bases from J, leaving 9 bases between. The CDR3 is 14 amino acids. CDR3 nucleotides: TGTGCCAGCAGTTACTCCGGGCAGGTTCAGCCCCAGCATTTT. The encoded protein is CASSYSGQVQPQHF.

Only one count was recorded for this clone. This chain connects TRBV10-2 to TRBJ1-1, with TRBD1 matching 7 bases. Per germline, CDR1 WSHSY and CDR2 SAAADI. J lost 0 bases, V lost 4 bases, and 2 bases had no gene match. This CDR3 is built from 14 residues. CDR3 coding DNA: TGCGCCAGCAGTGCGGGACAGATGAACACTGAAGCTTTCTTT. The encoded protein is CASSAGQMNTEAFF.

In this sample, this clone turned up many times. V is TRBV6-1 and J is TRBJ2-3, with a tentative D call TRBD2 (5 bases). The germline CDR1 and CDR2 sequences are MNHNS and SASEGT. The CDR3 runs 15 residues. The ends were cut back, 7 bases at V and 2 bases at J, with 16 bases in the middle. For the CDR3, the DNA is TGTGCCAGCACCCGCTCCGGACTCGCCACAGATACGCAGTATTTT. Protein product: CASTRSGLATDTQYF.

The chain combines TRBV7-9 with TRBJ2-5; 8 bases map to TRBD1. With V trimmed by 4 bases and J by 4 bases, 5 bases remained unmatched. The CDR3 is 14 amino acids. Germline CDR1 SEHNR, CDR2 FQNEAQ (reference sequence). CDR3 nucleotides: TGTGCCAGCAGCTCCTCGGACAGGGTAGAGACCCAGTACTTC. It is translated as CASSSSDRVETQYF.

This chain's CDR3 is CASSPSTGPIYF. The CDR3 coding sequence is TGTGCCAGCAGCCCCTCGACAGGGCCCATATATTTT. The chain recombines TRBV9 with TRBJ1-3, with 7 bases lining up with TRBD1. Germline trimming cut 4 bases from V and 11 bases from J; bases unmatched to any gene: 6. The CDR3 runs to 12 residues. Looked up from germline, CDR1 is SGDLS and CDR2 is YYNGEE.

Remarks on this clone: At the DNA level, this CDR3 is encoded by other sequences in the same sample as well. The rearrangement links TRBV27 to TRBJ2-1, with D unresolved. Germline V lookup: CDR1 MNHEY, CDR2 SMNVEV (reference sequence). The CDR3 extends over 13 amino acids. V was clipped by 2 bases and J by 5 bases, with 7 bases between them. DNA for the CDR3: TGTGCCAGCAGTTTAGGCCCAAACAATGAGCAGTTCTTC. Translation gives CASSLGPNNEQFF.

A note on this clone: Other DNA sequences in this specimen translate into the identical CDR3. The rearrangement links TRBV13 to TRBJ2-7; D unresolved. The length of the CDR3 is 15 residues. Germline CDR1 is PRHDT and CDR2 is FYEKMQ (reference sequence). Trimming took off 4 bases at V and 0 bases at J, with 13 bases between the two ends. CDR3 amino acids: CASSSRDTSSYEQYF. The CDR3 DNA reads as TGTGCCAGCAGCTCGCGTGACACGAGCTCCTACGAGCAGTACTTC.

As regards this clone: A much larger clone lies a single base off, so this may be a read error. This sequence joins TRBV2 and TRBJ2-7, with 7 bases fitting TRBD1. The germline V gene encodes CDR1 SNHLY and CDR2 FYNNEI. This CDR3 comprises 13 residues. J was trimmed by 1 base and V by 9 bases; bases with no gene match: 6. The CDR3 loop reads CARSLDRSYEQYF. CDR3 sequence (DNA): TGTGCCAGAAGCTTGGACAGGTCCTACGAGCAGTACTTC. Together with reference TRBV2 and TRBJ2-7, the CDR3 gives the full variable domain: EPEVTQTPSHQVTQMGQEVILRCVPISNHLYFYWYRQILGQKVEFLVSFYNNEISEKSEIFDDQFSVERPDGSNFTLKIRSTKLEDSAMYFCARSLDRSYEQYFGPGTRLTVT.

The CDR3 DNA follows: TGTGCCAGCAGTCCCAGAAAAATCTTAGCTGTGCAGTTCTTC. Protein: CASSPRKILAVQFF. The chain links TRBV27 to TRBJ2-1; the D is unclear. This CDR3 has 14 amino acids. V lost 5 bases, J lost 12 bases, and 20 bases lay in between. Germline V CDR1 and CDR2: MNHEY, SMNVEV (reference sequence).

The gene calls are TRBV11-2 and TRBJ2-3, with 10 nucleotides matching TRBD2. Germline assignment: CDR1 SGHAT and CDR2 FQNNGV. V dropped 0 bases and J dropped 2; count of bases not matched to a gene: 2. The CDR3 sequence is 16 residues long. CDR3 bases: TGTGCCAGCAGCTTAGAACTAGCGGGGAACACAGATACGCAGTATTTT. This encodes CASSLELAGNTDTQYF.

This rearrangement joins TRBV9 to TRBJ2-1; D ambiguous. V dropped 5 bases and J dropped 3 bases, with 9 bases sitting between them. This CDR3 contains 13 residues. In germline, CDR1 is SGDLS, CDR2 YYNGEE. This CDR3 reads CASSPLDYNEQFF. The CDR3 DNA reads TGTGCCAGCAGTCCATTGGACTACAATGAGCAGTTCTTC.

This chain links TRBV4-1 with TRBJ2-1, with 11 bases that match TRBD1. Germline V lookup: CDR1 MGHRA, CDR2 YSYEKL. The V and J ends lost 2 bases and 6 bases, in that order; junction bases with no gene match: 9. The CDR3 loop spans 17 amino acids. Here the CDR3 DNA reads TGCGCCAGCAGCCAATACCCCCCGGGACAGGGGGTCAATGAGCAGTTCTTC. This sequence encodes CASSQYPPGQGVNEQFF.

This clone was counted a few times. The chain employs TRBV2 and TRBJ2-1; no definite D call. Germline CDR1 is SNHLY and CDR2 is FYNNEI. There are 13 residues in the CDR3. Trimming removed 4 bases from V and 4 bases from J, with 8 bases in between. The chain's CDR3 is CASSGTLYNEQFF. CDR3 DNA sequence: TGTGCCAGCAGTGGGACCTTGTACAATGAGCAGTTCTTC.